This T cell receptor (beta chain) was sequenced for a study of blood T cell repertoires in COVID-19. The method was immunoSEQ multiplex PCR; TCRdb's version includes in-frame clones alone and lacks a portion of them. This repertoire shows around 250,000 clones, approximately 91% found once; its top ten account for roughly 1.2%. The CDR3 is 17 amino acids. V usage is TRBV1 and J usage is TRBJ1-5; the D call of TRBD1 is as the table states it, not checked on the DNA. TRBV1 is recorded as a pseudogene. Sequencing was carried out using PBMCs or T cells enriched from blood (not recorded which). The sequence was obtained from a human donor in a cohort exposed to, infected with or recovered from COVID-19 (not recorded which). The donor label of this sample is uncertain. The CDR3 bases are TGCACCAGCAGCCAAGATAGGGCAGGGGGCTGCAATCAGCCCCAGCATTTT. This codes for CTSSQDRAGGCNQPQHF.